This T cell receptor (beta chain) was recovered during a study of neoadjuvant nivolumab and ipilimumab in lung cancer. Study-level points and caveats: Compared with tumor-adjacent uninvolved lung, resected tumors showed greater richness and clonality. Pathologic regression was not significantly tied to TCR clonality. TCR receptors were sequenced in few samples. Blood richness before therapy tracked richness in tumors resected after neoadjuvant therapy.

Method: immunoSEQ multiplex PCR; TCRdb's copy keeps in-frame clones and lacks some. The table records 7,000 to 9,500 clones, approximately 87% of them present only once. This CDR3 is 13 amino acids long. V was cut by 7 bases and J by 3 bases, with 13 bases left in between. Per germline, CDR1 SQVTM and CDR2 ANQGSEA. Concerning this clone itself: Its antigen is not known.

The sample in question was tumor tissue, obtained after neoadjuvant nivolumab, alone or with ipilimumab, at or shortly before surgery. V and J are TRBV29-1 and TRBJ1-5; D not resolved. The TCR comes from an adult with non-small cell lung cancer. CDR3 region: CSAQSGDNQPQHF. The CDR3 DNA sequence: TGCAGCGCCCAAAGCGGGGACAATCAGCCCCAGCATTTT.